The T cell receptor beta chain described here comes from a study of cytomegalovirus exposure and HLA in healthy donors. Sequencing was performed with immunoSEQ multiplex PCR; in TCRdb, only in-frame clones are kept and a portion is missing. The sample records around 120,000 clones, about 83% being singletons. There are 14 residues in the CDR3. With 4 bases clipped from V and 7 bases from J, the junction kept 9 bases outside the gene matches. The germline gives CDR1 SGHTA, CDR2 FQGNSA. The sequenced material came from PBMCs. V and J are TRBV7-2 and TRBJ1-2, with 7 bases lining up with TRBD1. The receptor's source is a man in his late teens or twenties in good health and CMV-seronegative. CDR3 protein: CASSSLQGIGGYTF. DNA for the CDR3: TGTGCCAGCAGCTCGCTACAGGGGATTGGTGGCTACACCTTC.